The 17 T cell receptor beta chains below were found in one sample sequenced in a study of T cell changes during pregnancy in multiple sclerosis. Measured with immunoSEQ multiplex PCR; TCRdb has only the in-frame clones, and not every one. The sample carries about 110,000 clones, 85% to 95% recorded once. Here the sequenced sample was peripheral blood, taken after pregnancy. These receptor sequences come from a female donor with multiple sclerosis, enrolled in a pregnancy study.

The V gene is TRBV7-8, the J gene TRBJ1-5; possibly TRBD1 for D (5 bases). CDR3 length: 15 residues. Trimming removed 1 base from V and 1 base from J, with 8 bases in between. Germline CDR1 SGHVS, CDR2 FQNEAQ. CDR3: CASSLGRASNQPQHF. The DNA for the CDR3 is TGTGCCAGCAGCTTAGGCAGGGCGAGCAATCAGCCCCAGCATTTT.

The chain has TRBV9 and TRBJ2-5; TRBD1 agrees at 7 bases. V shed 4 bases, J shed 3 bases, and the junction held 3 bases outside the gene matches. Per germline, CDR1 SGDLS and CDR2 YYNGEE. The CDR3 consists of 13 residues. Here the CDR3 DNA reads TGTGCCAGCAGCCTTGACAGGGAAGAGACCCAGTACTTC. As protein: CASSLDREETQYF.

The gene calls are TRBV30 and TRBJ1-4; weak D call: TRBD1 (6 bases). Germline loops: CDR1 GTSNPN, CDR2 SVGIG (reference sequence). The V end lost 5 bases, the J end lost 1 base, and 11 bases lay between the germline ends. CDR3 size: 14 residues. CDR3 DNA sequence: TGTGCCTGGCACAAAGGGGGAACTAATGAAAAACTGTTTTTT. Encoded protein: CAWHKGGTNEKLFF.

V gene TRBV6-1 combines with J gene TRBJ1-3; D is undetermined. Looked up from germline, CDR1 is MNHNS and CDR2 is SASEGT. The CDR3 is 15 residues long. V was pared by 4 bases and J by 3 bases, with 13 bases between. The CDR3 DNA follows: TGTGCCAGCAGTGGTTTAGGAGTTCGTGGAAACACCATATATTTT. This translates into CASSGLGVRGNTIYF.

J is TRBJ2-7 and V is TRBV5-1, with D hard to call. CDR3 length: 13 amino acids. In germline, CDR1 is SGHRS, CDR2 YFSETQ. V was trimmed by 0 bases and J by 5 bases, leaving 9 bases between them. DNA for the CDR3: TGCGCCAGCAGCTTGGGACCCGGAGACGAGCAGTACTTC. It translates to CASSLGPGDEQYF.

This chain connects TRBV5-1 to TRBJ1-3; D might be TRBD1 (6 bases). The CDR3 is made up of 15 amino acids. Germline V gene data show CDR1 as SGHRS and CDR2 as YFSETQ. Trimming removed 4 bases at V and 4 bases at J, with 15 bases between. This CDR3 is CASSIAGASGNTIYF. The DNA of the CDR3 is TGCGCCAGCAGCATAGCAGGGGCTTCGGGAAACACCATATATTTT. Together with reference TRBV5-1 and TRBJ1-3, the CDR3 gives the full variable domain: KAGVTQTPRYLIKTRGQQVTLSCSPISGHRSVSWYQQTPGQGLQFLFEYFSETQRNKGNFPGRFSGRQFSNSRSEMNVSTLELGDSALYLCASSIAGASGNTIYFGEGSWLTVV.

V is TRBV9 and J is TRBJ2-1; the match to TRBD2 covers 9 bases. The CDR3 totals 15 residues. V trimming: 0 bases; J trimming: 9 bases; junction bases outside the gene matches: 7. CDR1 and CDR2 from the germline V gene are SGDLS and YYNGEE. The CDR3 DNA reads as TGTGCCAGCAGCGTAGCGGTAGCGGGAGTTCCTGAGCAGTTCTTC. Translated, it gives CASSVAVAGVPEQFF.

V usage is TRBV2 and J usage is TRBJ1-6; D perhaps matches TRBD1 (6 bases). The V and J ends lost 6 bases and 0 bases respectively, with 9 bases between them. The CDR3 spans 15 residues. The germline V gene encodes CDR1 SNHLY and CDR2 FYNNEI. Written as DNA, the CDR3 is TGTGCCAGCAGAGGACAGAGCTCCTATAATTCACCCCTCCACTTT. It codes for CASRGQSSYNSPLHF. The full variable domain, its missing parts supplied by reference TRBV2 and TRBJ1-6, is EPEVTQTPSHQVTQMGQEVILRCVPISNHLYFYWYRQILGQKVEFLVSFYNNEISEKSEIFDDQFSVERPDGSNFTLKIRSTKLEDSAMYFCASRGQSSYNSPLHFGNGTRLTVT.

The chain is built from TRBV30 and TRBJ2-7; D is undetermined. The germline CDR1 and CDR2 sequences are GTSNPN and SVGIG (reference sequence). The V and J ends lost 1 base and 4 bases respectively, with 5 bases between them. The CDR3 runs 11 residues. The CDR3 spells CAWSDQYEQYF. As DNA, the CDR3 is TGTGCCTGGAGTGACCAGTACGAGCAGTACTTC.

This clone appeared once. The rearrangement links TRBV7-8 to TRBJ1-1, with D perhaps matching TRBD1 (5 bases). The CDR3 is 16 residues long. CDR1 and CDR2 from the germline V gene are SGHVS and FQNEAQ. Trimming removed 3 bases from V and 1 base from J, with 15 bases in between. The CDR3 region has the DNA TGTGCCAGCAGCTTGGGGGGGGGACTCAAGAACACTGAAGCTTTCTTT. It yields the protein CASSLGGGLKNTEAFF.

CDR3 sequence reads: CASSLTDVDGYTF. CDR3 DNA: TGTGCCAGCAGCTTGACAGACGTCGATGGCTACACCTTC. The chain links TRBV6-6 to TRBJ1-2; perhaps TRBD1 as D (5 bases). The CDR3 has 13 amino acids. The germline gives CDR1 MNHNY, CDR2 SVGAGI (reference sequence). The ends were cut back, 6 bases at V and 6 bases at J, with 14 bases in the middle.

The chain joins TRBV5-1 to TRBJ2-3; 7 nucleotides agree with TRBD2. The CDR3 sequence is 16 residues long. Trimming removed 0 bases from V and 2 bases from J; junction bases left unmatched: 6. The germline V gene encodes CDR1 SGHRS and CDR2 YFSETQ. The CDR3 spells CASSLVLAETTDTQYF. For the CDR3, the DNA is TGCGCCAGCAGCTTGGTCCTAGCGGAGACCACAGATACGCAGTATTTT.

The V and J genes are TRBV5-6 and TRBJ1-5; D unresolved. Trimming stripped 0 bases from V and 2 bases from J, with 12 bases between. Germline assignment: CDR1 SGHDT and CDR2 YYEEEE. The CDR3 has 16 amino acids. The CDR3 DNA sequence: TGTGCCAGCAGCTTGGGGGCAGCACGGCGCAATCAGCCCCAGCATTTT. Translating gives CASSLGAARRNQPQHF.

This chain uses TRBV7-9 with TRBJ1-6, with TRBD1 matching 12 bases. V was pared by 0 bases and J by 7 bases, with 7 bases of the junction left unmatched. Germline CDR1 is SEHNR and CDR2 is FQNEAQ (reference sequence). The CDR3 extends over 18 amino acids. The CDR3 sequence is CASSLASGTGGSNSPLHF. CDR3 DNA sequence: TGTGCCAGCAGCTTAGCATCCGGGACAGGGGGCTCGAATTCACCCCTCCACTTT.

The rearrangement links TRBV7-7 to TRBJ2-3; 7 positions agree with TRBD2. Trimming took 1 base from V and 4 from J; bases not matched to a gene: 2. The CDR3 loop spans 14 amino acids. Per the germline V gene, CDR1 is SSHAT and CDR2 is FNYEAQ (reference sequence). CDR3 bases: TGTGCCAGCAGCTTAGGGGGGGGTGCAGATACGCAGTATTTT. It yields the protein CASSLGGGADTQYF. Combining the CDR3 with reference TRBV7-7 and TRBJ2-3 gives the whole variable domain GAGVSQSPRYKVTKRGQDVTLRCDPISSHATLYWYQQALGQGPEFLTYFNYEAQPDKSGLPSDRFSAERPEGSISTLTIQRTEQRDSAMYRCASSLGGGADTQYFGPGTRLTVL.

This clone was recorded once. The V gene is TRBV21-1, the J gene TRBJ2-1; the table's D call, TRBD1, was not checked against the DNA. TRBV21-1 is shown as a pseudogene. The CDR3 is 12 residues long. The CDR3 bases are TGTGCCAGCAGCAAAGAGGGGAATGAGCAGTTCTTC. It encodes CASSKEGNEQFF.

The chain joins TRBV5-1 to TRBJ1-2, with TRBD1 matching 9 bases. V lost 4 bases and J lost 7; bases outside the gene matches: 5. From germline, CDR1 is SGHRS and CDR2 YFSETQ. The CDR3 sequence is 13 residues long. The CDR3 is CASSTGGASGYTF. The CDR3 DNA reads TGCGCCAGCAGCACAGGGGGCGCAAGTGGCTACACCTTC.